This is a list of T cell receptor beta chains from one sample in a study of cytomegalovirus exposure and HLA in healthy donors. Data came from immunoSEQ multiplex PCR; TCRdb stores just in-frame clones and leaves some out. Among over 130,000 clones listed, 75% to 80% were seen once. Source material: PBMCs. These receptor sequences come from a woman in her thirties or forties in good health and CMV-seropositive. Each CDR3 is given with its conserved first and last residue. Fields, in order: CDR3 protein, CDR3 DNA, J gene, V gene, clone size, D gene. The D gene is left open where the match is weak. Size is omitted from some rows. Given values are once, few, many or a class for expanded clones.

CDR3: CASSSGQALAEETQYF; DNA: TGTGCCAGCTCATCTGGACAGGCCCTCGCCGAAGAGACCCAGTACTTC; J: TRBJ2-5; V: TRBV18; size: once; D: TRBD1
CDR3: CASKGAESSYEQYF; DNA: TGCGCCAGCAAGGGGGCGGAGAGCTCCTACGAGCAGTACTTC; J: TRBJ2-7; V: TRBV5-1; size: few; D: TRBD1
CDR3: CASRLTGGTEAFF; DNA: TGTGCCAGCAGACTGACAGGGGGCACTGAAGCTTTCTTT; J: TRBJ1-1; V: TRBV6-1; size: few; D: TRBD1
CDR3: CACRGTEAFF; DNA: TGTGCCTGCCGGGGCACTGAAGCTTTCTTT; J: TRBJ1-1; V: TRBV6-1; size: .; D: .
CDR3: CASSARGGGNEQFF; DNA: TGTGCCAGCAGTGCCAGGGGCGGGGGCAATGAGCAGTTCTTC; J: TRBJ2-1; V: TRBV6-1; size: .; D: .
CDR3: CSATRQETQYF; DNA: TGCAGTGCTACCAGACAAGAGACCCAGTACTTC; J: TRBJ2-5; V: TRBV20-1; size: once; D: .
CDR3: CASSLEWGDQPQHF; DNA: TGTGCCAGCAGCTTAGAGTGGGGAGATCAGCCCCAGCATTTT; J: TRBJ1-5; V: TRBV7-2; size: .; D: .
CDR3: CASSRDRGQTGELFF; DNA: TGTGCCAGCAGCCGGGACAGGGGGCAAACCGGGGAGCTGTTTTTT; J: TRBJ2-2; V: TRBV6-1; size: .; D: TRBD1
CDR3: CSVERERDTGELFF; DNA: TGCAGCGTTGAACGCGAGAGAGACACCGGGGAGCTGTTTTTT; J: TRBJ2-2; V: TRBV29-1; size: .; D: .
CDR3: CASSPIGLAGTDTQYF; DNA: TGTGCCAGCAGCCCTATTGGGTTAGCGGGGACAGATACGCAGTATTTT; J: TRBJ2-3; V: TRBV14; size: .; D: TRBD2
CDR3: CATSGRALLKTQYF; DNA: TGTGCCACTAGCGGGAGGGCCCTCTTGAAGACCCAGTACTTC; J: TRBJ2-5; V: TRBV15; size: few; D: TRBD2
CDR3: CSVEVGGVRPYGYTF; DNA: TGCAGCGTTGAAGTTGGGGGGGTCAGGCCTTATGGCTACACCTTC; J: TRBJ1-2; V: TRBV29-1; size: .; D: .
CDR3: CASKREWGTDTQYF; DNA: TGTGCCAGTAAGCGGGAGTGGGGCACAGATACGCAGTATTTT; J: TRBJ2-3; V: TRBV19; size: .; D: TRBD2
CDR3: CASSFHQVREQYF; DNA: TGTGCCAGCAGCTTCCACCAGGTCAGGGAGCAGTACTTC; J: TRBJ2-7; V: TRBV5-8; size: few; D: .
CDR3: CASSPTGYLTGNTIYF; DNA: TGTGCCAGCAGCCCGACAGGGTACCTCACTGGAAACACCATATATTTT; J: TRBJ1-3; V: TRBV27; size: .; D: TRBD1
CDR3: CASSLAVAGGVGELFF; DNA: TGTGCCAGCAGCTTAGCGGTTGCGGGAGGAGTCGGGGAGCTGTTTTTT; J: TRBJ2-2; V: TRBV5-6; size: .; D: TRBD2
CDR3: CASSLSLGTGPRTQYF; DNA: TGTGCCAGCAGCTTGTCATTGGGGACAGGACCAAGGACCCAGTACTTC; J: TRBJ2-5; V: TRBV5-6; size: .; D: TRBD1
CDR3: CASSIRDYKQPQHF; DNA: TGTGCCAGTAGTATCCGGGACTACAAGCAGCCCCAGCATTTT; J: TRBJ1-5; V: TRBV19; size: .; D: .
CDR3: CASSSGTGLTEQYF; DNA: TGCGCCAGCAGCTCCGGGACAGGGTTGACCGAGCAGTACTTC; J: TRBJ2-7; V: TRBV5-1; size: .; D: TRBD1
CDR3: CASRSRLATTDTQYF; DNA: TGTGCCAGCAGATCCCGGCTAGCAACCACAGATACGCAGTATTTT; J: TRBJ2-3; V: TRBV7-2; size: once; D: .
CDR3: CASRGLAGSYEQYF; DNA: TGTGCCAGCAGGGGACTAGCGGGGTCCTACGAGCAGTACTTC; J: TRBJ2-7; V: TRBV6-5; size: once; D: TRBD2
CDR3: CASHLTGGNEQFF; DNA: TGTGCCAGCCACCTGACAGGGGGCAATGAGCAGTTCTTC; J: TRBJ2-1; V: TRBV27; size: .; D: TRBD1
CDR3: CATSRDRGPYEQYF; DNA: TGTGCCACCAGCAGAGACAGGGGGCCATACGAGCAGTACTTC; J: TRBJ2-7; V: TRBV15; size: .; D: TRBD1
CDR3: CASSDGLNTEAFF; DNA: TGTGCCAGCAGTGACGGTTTGAACACTGAAGCTTTCTTT; J: TRBJ1-1; V: TRBV2; size: once; D: .
CDR3: CASSLVPSPPYEQYF; DNA: TGTGCCAGCAGTTTAGTTCCCTCCCCCCCGTACGAGCAGTACTTC; J: TRBJ2-7; V: TRBV27; size: .; D: .
CDR3: CASSPSLAGLGYEQYF; DNA: TGCGCCAGCAGCCCTTCCTTAGCGGGATTGGGCTACGAGCAGTACTTC; J: TRBJ2-7; V: TRBV4-1; size: .; D: TRBD2
CDR3: CASSEGTSETYEQYF; DNA: TGTGCCAGCAGTGAAGGGACTAGCGAGACCTACGAGCAGTACTTC; J: TRBJ2-7; V: TRBV2; size: .; D: TRBD2
CDR3: CAISDSSGSTDTQYF; DNA: TGTGCCATCAGTGATTCTAGCGGGAGCACAGATACGCAGTATTTT; J: TRBJ2-3; V: TRBV10-3; size: .; D: TRBD2
CDR3: CASSIRRGDTQYF; DNA: TGTGCCAGCAGTATACGTAGGGGGGATACGCAGTATTTT; J: TRBJ2-3; V: TRBV6-5; size: .; D: .
CDR3: CASSLGTGGSNQPQHF; DNA: TGCGCCAGCAGCTTGGGGACAGGGGGGAGCAATCAGCCCCAGCATTTT; J: TRBJ1-5; V: TRBV5-1; size: .; D: TRBD1
CDR3: CASSSGGETYEQYF; DNA: TGTGCCAGCAGCTCCGGGGGGGAGACCTACGAGCAGTACTTC; J: TRBJ2-7; V: TRBV5-4; size: .; D: TRBD2
CDR3: CASSVSGYEQFF; DNA: TGTGCCAGCAGTGTCAGCGGGTATGAGCAGTTCTTC; J: TRBJ2-1; V: TRBV2; size: once; D: .
CDR3: CASSPPGSGSGTGELFF; DNA: TGTGCCAGCTCACCACCCGGAAGCGGGAGTGGCACCGGGGAGCTGTTTTTT; J: TRBJ2-2; V: TRBV18; size: .; D: TRBD2
CDR3: CASSQAGSSNTDTQYF; DNA: TGCGCCAGCAGCCAAGCGGGGAGCTCTAACACAGATACGCAGTATTTT; J: TRBJ2-3; V: TRBV4-1; size: .; D: .
CDR3: CASSLTSGNYEQYF; DNA: TGCGCCAGCAGCTTAACTAGCGGGAACTACGAGCAGTACTTC; J: TRBJ2-7; V: TRBV5-1; size: .; D: TRBD2
CDR3: CASSAGTSGSGEQFF; DNA: TGCGCCAGCAGCGCCGGGACTAGCGGGAGTGGGGAGCAGTTCTTC; J: TRBJ2-1; V: TRBV5-1; size: .; D: TRBD2
CDR3: CASSLFVDNQPQHF; DNA: TGTGCCAGCAGTTTGTTTGTAGACAATCAGCCCCAGCATTTT; J: TRBJ1-5; V: TRBV28; size: .; D: .
CDR3: CASRRGTSDAGELFF; DNA: TGCGCCAGCAGAAGAGGGACTAGCGATGCCGGGGAGCTGTTTTTT; J: TRBJ2-2; V: TRBV5-1; size: .; D: TRBD2
CDR3: CASSLRQGAVHEQYF; DNA: TGTGCCAGCAGCCTACGACAGGGGGCAGTCCACGAGCAGTACTTC; J: TRBJ2-7; V: TRBV5-8; size: once; D: TRBD1
CDR3: CASQGPEGGYTF; DNA: TGTGCCAGCCAAGGGCCGGAGGGAGGCTACACCTTC; J: TRBJ1-2; V: TRBV7-9; size: .; D: .